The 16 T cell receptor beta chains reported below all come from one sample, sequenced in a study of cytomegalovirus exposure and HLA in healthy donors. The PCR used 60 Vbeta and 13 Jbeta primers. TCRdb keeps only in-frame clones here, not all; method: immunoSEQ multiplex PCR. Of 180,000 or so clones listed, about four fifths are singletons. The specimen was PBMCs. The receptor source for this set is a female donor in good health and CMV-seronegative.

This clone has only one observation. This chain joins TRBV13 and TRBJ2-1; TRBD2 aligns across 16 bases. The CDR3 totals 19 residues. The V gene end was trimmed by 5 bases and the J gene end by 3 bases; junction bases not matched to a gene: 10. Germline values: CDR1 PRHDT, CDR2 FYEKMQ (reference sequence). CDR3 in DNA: TGTGCCAGCAGCACCTCCGGGACTAGCGGGGGGGCCTTCTACAATGAGCAGTTCTTC. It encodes CASSTSGTSGGAFYNEQFF.

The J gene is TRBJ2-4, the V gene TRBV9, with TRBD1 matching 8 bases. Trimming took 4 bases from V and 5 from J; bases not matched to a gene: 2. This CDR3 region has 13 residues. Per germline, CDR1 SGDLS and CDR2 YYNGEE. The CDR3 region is CASSSGGENIQYF. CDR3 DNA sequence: TGTGCCAGCAGCTCAGGGGGCGAAAACATTCAGTACTTC.

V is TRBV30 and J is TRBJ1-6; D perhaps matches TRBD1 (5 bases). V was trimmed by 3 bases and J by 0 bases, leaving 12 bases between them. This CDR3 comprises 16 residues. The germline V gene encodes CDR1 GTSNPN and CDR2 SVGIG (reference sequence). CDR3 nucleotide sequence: TGTGCCTGGAGCAGGGTTGATTTCTCCTATAATTCACCCCTCCACTTT. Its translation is CAWSRVDFSYNSPLHF.

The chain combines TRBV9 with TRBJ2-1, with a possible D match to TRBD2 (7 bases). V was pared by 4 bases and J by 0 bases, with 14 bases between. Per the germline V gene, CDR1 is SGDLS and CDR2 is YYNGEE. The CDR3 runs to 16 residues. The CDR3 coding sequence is TGTGCCAGCAGCCCCCGGGGGGCTAGCTCCTACAATGAGCAGTTCTTC. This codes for CASSPRGASSYNEQFF.

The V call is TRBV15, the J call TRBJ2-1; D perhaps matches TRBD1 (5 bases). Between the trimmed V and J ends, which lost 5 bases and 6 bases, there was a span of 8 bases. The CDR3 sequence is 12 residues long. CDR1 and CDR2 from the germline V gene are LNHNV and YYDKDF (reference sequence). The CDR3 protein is CATSGHGNEQFF. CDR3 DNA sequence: TGTGCCACCAGCGGACATGGCAATGAGCAGTTCTTC. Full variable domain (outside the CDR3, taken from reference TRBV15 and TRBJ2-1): DAMVIQNPRYQVTQFGKPVTLSCSQTLNHNVMYWYQQKSSQAPKLLFHYYDKDFNNEADTPDNFQSRRPNTSFCFLDIRSPGLGDTAMYLCATSGHGNEQFFGPGTRLTVL.

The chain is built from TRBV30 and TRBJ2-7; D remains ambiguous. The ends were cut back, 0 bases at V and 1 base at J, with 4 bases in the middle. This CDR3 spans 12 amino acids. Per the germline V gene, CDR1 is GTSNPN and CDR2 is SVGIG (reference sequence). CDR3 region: CAWSVLSYEQYF. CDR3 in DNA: TGTGCCTGGAGTGTACTTTCCTACGAGCAGTACTTC.

Here the CDR3 reads CASSPRQGGTGEQYF. CDR3 sequence (DNA): TGTGCCAGCTCACCGAGACAGGGGGGGACCGGCGAGCAGTACTTC. This chain links TRBV18 with TRBJ2-7; 9 positions agree with TRBD1. Trimming at V came to 3 bases and at J to 6 bases, leaving 9 bases not matched to a gene. CDR1 and CDR2 from the germline V gene are KGHSH and LQKENI. This CDR3 contains 15 residues.

CDR3 nucleotide sequence: TGTGCCAGCGGGGGGAGAGACTATGGCTACACCTTC. It translates to CASGGRDYGYTF. The chain carries TRBV27 and TRBJ1-2, with D maybe TRBD1 (5 bases). This CDR3 contains 12 residues. Trimming removed 8 bases from V and 3 bases from J, with 10 bases in between. Germline loops: CDR1 MNHEY, CDR2 SMNVEV (reference sequence).

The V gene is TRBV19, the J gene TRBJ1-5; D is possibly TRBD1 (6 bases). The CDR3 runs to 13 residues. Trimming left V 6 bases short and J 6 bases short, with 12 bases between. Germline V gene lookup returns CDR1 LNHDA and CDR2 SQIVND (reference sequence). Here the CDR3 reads CASRTGLVQPQHF. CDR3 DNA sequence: TGTGCCAGTAGAACAGGGTTGGTTCAGCCCCAGCATTTT. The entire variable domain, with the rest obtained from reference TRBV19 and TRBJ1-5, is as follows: DGGITQSPKYLFRKEGQNVTLSCEQNLNHDAMYWYRQDPGQGLRLIYYSQIVNDFQKGDIAEGYSVSREKKESFPLTVTSAQKNPTAFYLCASRTGLVQPQHFGDGTRLSIL.

CDR3 in amino acids: CASSLRRQGMAFTDTQYF. The CDR3 DNA reads TGCGCCAGCAGCTTGCGCCGGCAGGGAATGGCCTTCACAGATACGCAGTATTTT. This rearrangement joins TRBV5-1 to TRBJ2-3; D perhaps matches TRBD1 (5 bases). V shed 1 base and J shed 2 bases, with 20 bases lying between them. Looked up from germline, CDR1 is SGHRS and CDR2 is YFSETQ. This CDR3 is 18 amino acids long.

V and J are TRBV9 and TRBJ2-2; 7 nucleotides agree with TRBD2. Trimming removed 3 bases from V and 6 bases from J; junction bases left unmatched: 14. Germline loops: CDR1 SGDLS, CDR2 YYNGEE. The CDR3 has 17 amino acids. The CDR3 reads CASSAGRLARVAGELFF. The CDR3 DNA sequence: TGTGCCAGCAGCGCCGGACGACTAGCTCGGGTGGCCGGGGAGCTGTTTTTT. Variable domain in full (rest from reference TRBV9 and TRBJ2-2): DSGVTQTPKHLITATGQRVTLRCSPRSGDLSVYWYQQSLDQGLQFLIQYYNGEERAKGNILERFSAQQFPDLHSELNLSSLELGDSALYFCASSAGRLARVAGELFFGEGSRLTVL.

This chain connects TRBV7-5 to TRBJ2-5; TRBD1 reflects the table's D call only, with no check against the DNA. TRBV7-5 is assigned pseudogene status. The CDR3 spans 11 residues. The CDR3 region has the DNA TGTGCCAGAAGCTCAAAAGAGACCCAGTACTTC. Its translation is CARSSKETQYF.

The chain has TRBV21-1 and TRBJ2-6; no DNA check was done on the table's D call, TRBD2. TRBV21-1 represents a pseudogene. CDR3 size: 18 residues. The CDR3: CASRPPGLGASGANVLTF. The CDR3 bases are TGTGCCAGCAGACCTCCGGGACTAGGGGCCTCCGGGGCCAACGTCCTGACTTTC.

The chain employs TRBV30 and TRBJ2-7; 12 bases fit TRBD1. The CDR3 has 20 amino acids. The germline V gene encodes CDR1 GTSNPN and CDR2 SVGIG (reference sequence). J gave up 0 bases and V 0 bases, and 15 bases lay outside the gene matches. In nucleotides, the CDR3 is TGTGCCTGGAGTGTACAGGGTAGGGGACAGGGGGCTTGGTACTCCTACGAGCAGTACTTC. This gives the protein CAWSVQGRGQGAWYSYEQYF. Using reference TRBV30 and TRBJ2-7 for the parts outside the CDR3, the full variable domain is SQTIHQWPATLVQPVGSPLSLECTVEGTSNPNLYWYRQAAGRGLQLLFYSVGIGQISSEVPQNLSASRPQDRQFILSSKKLLLSDSGFYLCAWSVQGRGQGAWYSYEQYFGPGTRLTVT.

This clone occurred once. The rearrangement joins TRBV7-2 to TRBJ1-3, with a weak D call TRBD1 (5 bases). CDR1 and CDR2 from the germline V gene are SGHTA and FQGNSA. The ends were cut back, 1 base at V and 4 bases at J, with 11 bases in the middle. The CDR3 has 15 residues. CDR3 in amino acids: CASSLGPPGGNTIYF. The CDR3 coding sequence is TGTGCCAGCAGCTTAGGACCCCCAGGGGGAAACACCATATATTTT.

The chain's CDR3 is CASRRQGTYEQYF. In DNA, the CDR3 is TGTGCCAGCAGAAGACAGGGGACCTACGAGCAGTACTTC. The chain recombines TRBV5-5 with TRBJ2-7, with 8 bases that match TRBD1. This CDR3 spans 13 amino acids. Germline lookup yields CDR1 SGHKS and CDR2 YYEKEE (reference sequence). V lost 5 bases and J lost 2; bases outside the gene matches: 3.